One TCR beta chain is described in this entry. TCR beta CDR3 regions were amplified from RNA. The HTBI primer set was used in a first-round RT-PCR of the TCR CDR3. TCRdb re-derived calls from the multiplex PCR reads in MiXCR, one entry per CDR3 protein. In the table there are hundreds of thousands of distinct CDR3 sequences, about 14% of which are singletons. Germline trimming cut 7 bases from V and 6 bases from J; bases unmatched to any gene: 14. The length of the CDR3 is 16 residues. CDR1 is MNHEY, CDR2 SVGAGI, per germline. This entry comes from a study of T cells in Graves' hyperthyroidism and ophthalmopathy. In the study overall: Sampling of peripheral blood happened at initial diagnosis, prior to any treatment.

The sample was blood. This TCR came from a man between 18 and 35 years old with Graves' ophthalmopathy. This sequence joins TRBV6-5 and TRBJ2-3; TRBD2 matches at 9 bases. The chain's CDR3 is CASNLRALAGLDTQYF. The CDR3 nucleotides are TGTGCCAGCAATTTACGAGCTCTAGCGGGATTGGATACGCAGTATTTT.